These 31 T cell receptor beta chains were all obtained from the same sample, sequenced in a study of shared clonotypes between healthy human individuals. Sequenced by immunoSEQ multiplex PCR; TCRdb stores in-frame clones only, minus some. The sample lists around 2,000,000 clones, approximately 94% occurring once. Naive CD8 cells comprised CD45RO-negative, CCR7-positively selected cells, excluding terminally differentiated effector memory CD45RA+ cells. What was sequenced was naive CD8+ T cells sorted from blood. The receptors stem from a young man in good health.

The chain is built from TRBV21-1 and TRBJ2-5; the D segment call TRBD2 is taken from the table without a DNA check. TRBV21-1 is recorded as a pseudogene. The CDR3 is 14 residues long. CDR3 in amino acids: CASSKARERETQYF. DNA for the CDR3: TGTGCCAGCAGCAAAGCGCGGGAAAGGGAGACCCAGTACTTC.

The chain couples TRBV7-9 to TRBJ2-3; 7 bases map to TRBD2. The CDR3 loop spans 13 amino acids. With V trimmed by 6 bases and J by 5 bases, 5 bases remained unmatched. Germline values: CDR1 SEHNR, CDR2 FQNEAQ (reference sequence). CDR3 bases: TGTGCCAGCAGAGGACTAGTCAGAGATACGCAGTATTTT. It encodes CASRGLVRDTQYF.

The chain carries TRBV10-1 and TRBJ1-2; 7 positions match TRBD1. The length of the CDR3 is 13 residues. In germline, CDR1 is WNHNN, CDR2 SYGVQD (reference sequence). After removal of 3 bases from V and 7 bases from J, the junction contained 5 bases not matched to a gene. CDR3 protein: CASSEGQGGGYTF. CDR3 bases: TGCGCCAGCAGTGAAGGTCAGGGGGGTGGCTACACCTTC.

This clone is a singleton in its sample. The chain joins TRBV5-4 to TRBJ2-7; 9 nucleotides align to TRBD2. The V segment lost 0 bases and the J segment 5 bases; nucleotides outside the gene matches: 6. Germline V gene lookup returns CDR1 SGHNT and CDR2 YYREEE (reference sequence). This CDR3 is built from 15 residues. The CDR3 loop is CASSLGASGINEQYF. Written as DNA, the CDR3 is TGTGCCAGCAGCTTGGGGGCTAGCGGGATAAACGAGCAGTACTTC.

The V call is TRBV6-5, the J call TRBJ1-2; weak D call: TRBD1 (6 bases). CDR1 MNHEY and CDR2 SVGAGI come from the germline V gene. The V end lost 2 bases, the J end lost 6 bases, and 16 bases lay between the germline ends. The CDR3 is 15 residues long. DNA of the CDR3: TGTGCCAGCAGTTACGGACAGCGCCCTATCGATGGCTACACCTTC. As protein: CASSYGQRPIDGYTF.

This clone was counted a single time. The rearrangement links TRBV5-1 to TRBJ2-7; 8 bases align to TRBD2. V trimming: 4 bases; J trimming: 5 bases; junction bases outside the gene matches: 8. CDR1 and CDR2 (germline): SGHRS, YFSETQ. The CDR3 loop spans 14 amino acids. The CDR3 protein is CASSHSGASNEQYF. CDR3 nucleotides: TGCGCCAGCAGCCATAGCGGGGCCAGCAACGAGCAGTACTTC.

The CDR3 region is CASRSGSYEQYF. CDR3 bases: TGTGCCAGCAGAAGCGGGAGCTACGAGCAGTACTTC. The V call is TRBV13, the J call TRBJ2-7; 8 bases are shared with TRBD2. CDR3 length equals 12 residues. V trimming: 6 bases; J trimming: 3 bases; junction bases outside the gene matches: 1. Per the germline V gene, CDR1 is PRHDT and CDR2 is FYEKMQ (reference sequence).

Worth noting for this clone: In the same sample, other DNA sequences code for this CDR3. In nucleotides, the CDR3 is TGCGCCAGCAGCCCACTGAGCTCCTACGAGCAGTACTTC. This codes for CASSPLSSYEQYF. The rearrangement links TRBV4-1 to TRBJ2-7, with D uncertain. CDR1 and CDR2 from the germline V gene are MGHRA and YSYEKL. V lost 4 bases, J lost 0 bases, and 7 bases lay in between. This CDR3 region has 13 residues.

V is TRBV11-1 and J is TRBJ2-7, with D maybe TRBD1 (5 bases). The CDR3 has 15 residues. CDR1 and CDR2 from the germline V gene are SGHAT and FQDESV (reference sequence). The V end lost 3 bases, the J end lost 1 base, and 13 bases lay between the germline ends. CDR3 nucleotides: TGTGCCAGCAGCTTTGGCACAGGTTCGTCCTACGAGCAGTACTTC. Its protein product is CASSFGTGSSYEQYF.

V gene TRBV13 combines with J gene TRBJ2-7; D unclear. V lost 5 bases and J 2 bases, leaving 13 bases between the germline ends. This CDR3 is built from 14 residues. The germline gives CDR1 PRHDT, CDR2 FYEKMQ (reference sequence). The CDR3 region has the DNA TGTGCCAGCAGCCCCCCTAGTAATGCCTACGAGCAGTACTTC. It specifies CASSPPSNAYEQYF.

The gene calls are TRBV28 and TRBJ2-3; D is unclear. Looked up from germline, CDR1 is MDHEN and CDR2 is SYDVKM. The length of the CDR3 is 15 residues. V was cut by 5 bases and J by 0 bases, with 12 bases left in between. The CDR3 here is CASSPPGPSTDTQYF. The CDR3 bases are TGTGCCAGCAGTCCCCCGGGTCCTAGCACAGATACGCAGTATTTT.

The V and J genes are TRBV28 and TRBJ1-1, with 8 bases lining up with TRBD1. Trimming took 3 bases from V and 5 from J; bases not matched to a gene: 5. The CDR3 length is 14 residues. CDR1 is MDHEN, CDR2 SYDVKM, per germline. The chain's CDR3 is CASSLTTGATEAFF. In DNA, the CDR3 is TGTGCCAGCAGTTTGACGACAGGGGCGACTGAAGCTTTCTTT.

J is TRBJ2-7 and V is TRBV7-9, with TRBD2 matching 7 bases. With V trimmed by 7 bases and J by 2 bases, 11 bases remained unmatched. Looked up from germline, CDR1 is SEHNR and CDR2 is FQNEAQ (reference sequence). CDR3 size: 15 residues. The chain's CDR3 is CASNLLAPLAYEQYF. The CDR3 coding sequence is TGTGCCAGCAACCTACTAGCGCCCTTGGCCTACGAGCAGTACTTC.

This clone was found a few times. This chain links TRBV9 with TRBJ1-1, with 7 bases lining up with TRBD1. Germline-derived CDR1 and CDR2 are SGDLS and YYNGEE. The junction had 1 base not matched to a gene; V was cut back by 4 bases and J by 1 base. CDR3 size: 13 residues. The CDR3 sequence is CASSRQGNTEAFF. CDR3 nucleotides: TGTGCCAGCAGCAGACAGGGGAACACTGAAGCTTTCTTT.

This chain's CDR3 is CSVVTGGSRELFF. The CDR3 nucleotides read TGCAGCGTTGTCACAGGGGGATCGAGGGAGCTGTTTTTT. This chain links TRBV29-1 with TRBJ2-2, with 8 bases fitting TRBD1. Germline V gene sequence: CDR1 SQVTM, CDR2 ANQGSEA. The CDR3 is 13 amino acids. V dropped 4 bases and J dropped 9; count of bases not matched to a gene: 7.

This clone was detected only once. This chain connects TRBV10-1 to TRBJ2-7, with 12 bases matching TRBD1. The CDR3 contains 16 residues. J lost 6 bases, V lost 6 bases, and 12 bases had no gene match. Germline CDR1 WNHNN, CDR2 SYGVQD (reference sequence). As DNA, the CDR3 is TGCGCCAGCAGAACGACCGGGACAGGGGGCACGGGCGAGCAGTACTTC. Its protein product is CASRTTGTGGTGEQYF.

This chain joins TRBV13 and TRBJ2-7; 12 nucleotides align to TRBD2. CDR1 PRHDT and CDR2 FYEKMQ come from the germline V gene (reference sequence). V dropped 1 base and J dropped 0; count of bases not matched to a gene: 4. The CDR3 extends over 17 amino acids. CDR3 protein: CASSLDQTSGGSYEQYF. DNA for the CDR3: TGTGCCAGCAGCTTAGACCAGACTAGCGGGGGCTCCTACGAGCAGTACTTC. Full variable domain (missing parts from reference TRBV13 and TRBJ2-7): AAGVIQSPRHLIKEKRETATLKCYPIPRHDTVYWYQQGPGQDPQFLISFYEKMQSDKGSIPDRFSAQQFSDYHSELNMSSLELGDSALYFCASSLDQTSGGSYEQYFGPGTRLTVT.

This sequence joins TRBV15 and TRBJ1-5; the D gene is possibly TRBD1 (5 bases). CDR1 and CDR2 from the germline V gene are LNHNV and YYDKDF (reference sequence). This CDR3 has 15 amino acids. Trimming cost V 0 bases and J 5 bases, with 11 bases left between them. In DNA, the CDR3 is TGTGCCACCAGCAGAGAGGGAGCAGGGCATCAGCCCCAGCATTTT. This translates into CATSREGAGHQPQHF.

The CDR3 loop is CASSPSPGGEQYF. The DNA of the CDR3 is TGTGCCAGCAGCCCTTCGCCCGGGGGGGAGCAGTACTTC. The gene calls are TRBV13 and TRBJ2-7; 7 bases align to TRBD2. V shed 5 bases and J 7 bases; nucleotides not matched to a gene: 8. The CDR3 spans 13 residues. Germline V CDR1 and CDR2: PRHDT, FYEKMQ (reference sequence).

The rearrangement links TRBV5-4 to TRBJ1-1; D might be TRBD1 (5 bases). The CDR3 covers 14 residues. V dropped 0 bases and J dropped 4 bases, with 10 bases sitting between them. Germline loops: CDR1 SGHNT, CDR2 YYREEE (reference sequence). CDR3 protein: CASSLVGDFTEAFF. DNA of the CDR3: TGTGCCAGCAGCTTGGTCGGGGACTTCACTGAAGCTTTCTTT.

This chain links TRBV5-8 with TRBJ2-7; TRBD1 might be the D (7 bases). Germline V gives CDR1 SGHTS, CDR2 YDEGEE. The CDR3 sequence is 16 residues long. Trimming took off 4 bases at V and 4 bases at J, with 21 bases between the two ends. CDR3: CASSPPVAGGGYEQYF. CDR3 bases: TGTGCCAGCAGCCCGCCCGTGGCAGGGGGAGGATACGAGCAGTACTTC.

The V and J genes are TRBV1 and TRBJ2-2; the table's D call TRBD2 went unverified against the DNA. TRBV1 has pseudogene status. The CDR3 runs to 16 residues. In DNA, the CDR3 is TGCACCAGCGAGGTTGGGGCTAGCGCGAACACCGGGGAGCTGTTTTTT. Residues: CTSEVGASANTGELFF.

The CDR3 coding sequence is TGCGCCAGCAACCTAGGACTAGCGGGACGCGTGAATGAGCAGTTCTTC. Residues: CASNLGLAGRVNEQFF. V and J are TRBV5-1 and TRBJ2-1; 12 nucleotides align to TRBD2. The J segment lost 7 bases and the V segment lost 6 bases, leaving 11 bases of the junction unmatched. The length of the CDR3 is 16 residues. The germline CDR1 and CDR2 sequences are SGHRS and YFSETQ. Drawing the rest from reference TRBV5-1 and TRBJ2-1, the complete variable domain is KAGVTQTPRYLIKTRGQQVTLSCSPISGHRSVSWYQQTPGQGLQFLFEYFSETQRNKGNFPGRFSGRQFSNSRSEMNVSTLELGDSALYLCASNLGLAGRVNEQFFGPGTRLTVL.

For this clone: The same CDR3 can be traced to other DNA sequences in this sample. The genes are TRBV7-2 and TRBJ2-3, with 8 bases matching TRBD2. CDR1 and CDR2 (germline): SGHTA, FQGNSA. V lost 1 base, J lost 3 bases, and 3 bases stayed unmatched. This CDR3 region has 15 residues. This chain's CDR3 is CASSLVASGTDTQYF. DNA of the CDR3: TGTGCCAGCAGCTTAGTAGCTAGCGGGACAGATACGCAGTATTTT. Looking up the rest from reference TRBV7-2 and TRBJ2-3 gives the full variable domain: GAGVSQSPSNKVTEKGKDVELRCDPISGHTALYWYRQSLGQGLEFLIYFQGNSAPDKSGLPSDRFSAERTGGSVSTLTIQRTQQEDSAVYLCASSLVASGTDTQYFGPGTRLTVL.

The chain is built from TRBV6-5 and TRBJ2-7; 11 nucleotides agree with TRBD2. CDR3 length: 16 amino acids. After removal of 0 bases from V and 1 base from J, the junction contained 2 bases not matched to a gene. Looked up from germline, CDR1 is MNHEY and CDR2 is SVGAGI. The CDR3 protein is CASSYSTSGASYEQYF. The DNA for the CDR3 is TGTGCCAGCAGTTACTCGACTAGCGGGGCTTCCTACGAGCAGTACTTC.

The genes are TRBV18 and TRBJ1-1; 12 bases map to TRBD1. The junction had 3 bases not matched to a gene; V was cut back by 5 bases and J by 5 bases. The CDR3 length is 14 residues. The V gene's germline CDR1 is KGHSH and CDR2 LQKENI. Here the CDR3 reads CASSGTGGGTEAFF. The DNA of the CDR3 is TGTGCCAGCTCAGGGACAGGGGGCGGGACTGAAGCTTTCTTT.

The chain combines TRBV6-5 with TRBJ1-5, with 7 bases identical to TRBD1. V dropped 5 bases and J dropped 7; count of bases not matched to a gene: 8. This CDR3 is 14 amino acids long. Germline assignment: CDR1 MNHEY and CDR2 SVGAGI. CDR3 loop: CASSEVGGGQPQHF. CDR3 sequence (DNA): TGTGCCAGCAGTGAAGTAGGGGGCGGACAGCCCCAGCATTTT.

This rearrangement joins TRBV14 to TRBJ2-1; 7 positions agree with TRBD2. J lost 4 bases, V lost 4 bases, and 7 bases had no gene match. This CDR3 comprises 15 residues. Germline V gene lookup returns CDR1 SGHDN and CDR2 FVKESK. The CDR3 reads CASSPIGAGYNEQFF. The CDR3 DNA reads TGTGCCAGCAGCCCTATAGGAGCGGGGTACAATGAGCAGTTCTTC.

This clone was seen only once. The V gene is TRBV30, the J gene TRBJ2-2, with D possibly matching TRBD1 (5 bases). From germline, CDR1 is GTSNPN and CDR2 SVGIG (reference sequence). Trimming took off 1 base at V and 5 bases at J, with 11 bases between the two ends. The CDR3 spans 14 residues. The CDR3 reads CAWSGPGWTGELFF. Here the CDR3 DNA reads TGTGCCTGGAGTGGGCCAGGGTGGACCGGGGAGCTGTTTTTT.

The chain recombines TRBV25-1 with TRBJ1-1; 7 bases line up with TRBD1. V lost 4 bases and J lost 4; bases outside the gene matches: 3. The CDR3 consists of 13 residues. From germline, CDR1 is MGHDK and CDR2 SYGVNS. The CDR3 reads CASSGRDSTEAFF. The CDR3 nucleotides are TGTGCCAGCAGTGGTCGGGACAGCACTGAAGCTTTCTTT.

The chain uses TRBV19 and TRBJ2-1; 12 nucleotides agree with TRBD2. CDR1 LNHDA and CDR2 SQIVND come from the germline V gene (reference sequence). This CDR3 contains 15 residues. V dropped 4 bases and J dropped 7; count of bases not matched to a gene: 5. The CDR3 sequence is CASSSLAGGRNEQFF. The CDR3 DNA reads as TGTGCCAGTAGTAGTCTAGCGGGGGGGCGTAATGAGCAGTTCTTC.